Each of the 31 T cell receptor beta chains below was sequenced from the same sample in a study of human T cells and chemical hapten exposure. The time point is: patch test 1, 2 weeks after DPC sensitization. Treatment given: therapeutic diphenylcyclopropenone sensitization with weekly scalp DPC. Each CDR3 protein gets one entry after TCRdb re-called the RACE reads with MiXCR. Here the sample spans some 80,000 distinct CDR3 sequences, roughly a tenth being singletons. Material: whole blood, obtained in connection with sensitization to the hapten diphenylcyclopropenone (DPC). These receptors all stem from a woman between 50 and 59 years old with alopecia areata. Some clones in this sample may be carry-over from other donors' samples.

This clonotype occurred many times. This chain links TRBV7-6 with TRBJ2-1; 8 nucleotides match TRBD1. Germline values: CDR1 SGHVS, CDR2 FNYEAQ. This CDR3 contains 16 residues. Germline trimming cut 4 bases from V and 0 bases from J; bases unmatched to any gene: 5. This chain's CDR3 is CASSSGQGNSYNEQFF. The CDR3 DNA reads as TGTGCCAGCAGCTCAGGACAGGGAAACTCCTACAATGAGCAGTTCTTC.

V usage is TRBV4-3 and J usage is TRBJ2-7; D is uncertain. The CDR3 length is 16 residues. From germline, CDR1 is LGHNA and CDR2 YSLEER. The ends were cut back, 0 bases at V and 2 bases at J, with 14 bases in the middle. The DNA for the CDR3 is TGCGCCAGCAGCCAAGATTATGGCGACTGGACCTACGAGCAGTACTTC. Translating it yields CASSQDYGDWTYEQYF.

This clonotype was counted ten times or more. The chain links TRBV3-1 to TRBJ2-7; D might be TRBD1 (5 bases). This CDR3 comprises 15 residues. Germline CDR1 is LGHDT and CDR2 is YNNKEL (reference sequence). V gave up 0 bases and J gave up 2 bases, with 11 bases separating them. In DNA form, the CDR3 reads TGTGCCAGCAGCCAAGATCTGGTAGGGGCCTACGAGCAGTACTTC. This gives the protein CASSQDLVGAYEQYF.

DNA of the CDR3: TGCAGTGCTACAGGGTACCTAGAGCCGAAGACCCAGTACTTC. Its translation: CSATGYLEPKTQYF. The chain joins TRBV20-1 to TRBJ2-5; tentative D call: TRBD1 (5 bases). Trimming pared 4 bases from V and 6 bases from J, leaving 18 bases between. CDR1 and CDR2 from the germline V gene are DFQATT and SNEGSKA (reference sequence). The CDR3 is 14 residues long.

This clonotype was detected a few times. The genes are TRBV6-6 and TRBJ2-3; no clear D. CDR1 is MNHNY and CDR2 is SVGAGI in the germline V gene (reference sequence). The CDR3 length is 15 residues. V shed 6 bases and J shed 1 base, with 14 bases lying between them. The CDR3 spells CASSHVVRGTDTQYF. CDR3 bases: TGTGCCAGCAGCCACGTTGTCCGGGGCACAGATACGCAGTATTTT.

This clonotype appeared a few times. The chain combines TRBV30 with TRBJ2-3; 10 bases line up with TRBD2. Germline CDR1 and CDR2: GTSNPN and SVGIG (reference sequence). Germline trimming cut 1 base from V and 5 bases from J; bases unmatched to any gene: 6. This CDR3 contains 15 residues. CDR3 nucleotides: TGTGCCTGGAGTGAGGCTAGCGGGAGATTAGATACGCAGTATTTT. This translates into CAWSEASGRLDTQYF.

There are many counts of this clonotype. The chain links TRBV29-1 to TRBJ2-3; TRBD2 matches 9 bases. The V segment lost 6 bases and the J segment 2 bases; nucleotides outside the gene matches: 12. Germline CDR1 and CDR2: SQVTM and ANQGSEA. The CDR3 runs to 16 residues. This chain's CDR3 is CSVASLGGRDTDTQYF. CDR3 DNA: TGCAGCGTAGCCTCCCTCGGCGGGAGGGACACAGATACGCAGTATTTT.

There are a few counts of this clonotype. V usage is TRBV7-9 and J usage is TRBJ2-7; the match to TRBD1 covers 9 bases. V shed 5 bases, J shed 7 bases, and the junction held 6 bases outside the gene matches. CDR3 length equals 13 residues. Per the germline V gene, CDR1 is SEHNR and CDR2 is FQNEAQ (reference sequence). The CDR3 sequence is CASSLTGTGEQYF. In DNA, the CDR3 is TGTGCCAGCAGCCTAACCGGGACAGGGGAGCAGTACTTC. Drawing the rest from reference TRBV7-9 and TRBJ2-7, the complete variable domain is DTGVSQNPRHKITKRGQNVTFRCDPISEHNRLYWYRQTLGQGPEFLTYFQNEAQLEKSRLLSDRFSAERPKGSFSTLEIQRTEQGDSAMYLCASSLTGTGEQYFGPGTRLTVT.

This clonotype showed up many times. The V call is TRBV2, the J call TRBJ1-5; no clear D gene. Germline V gene sequence: CDR1 SNHLY, CDR2 FYNNEI. V was trimmed by 6 bases and J by 0 bases, leaving 12 bases between them. The CDR3 loop spans 15 amino acids. This CDR3 is CASSGGPYSNQPQHF. CDR3 nucleotides: TGTGCCAGCAGCGGAGGCCCGTATAGCAATCAGCCCCAGCATTTT.

The chain combines TRBV12-5 with TRBJ1-1; 10 bases map to TRBD1. J lost 11 bases, V lost 7 bases, and 4 bases had no gene match. This CDR3 has 11 residues. Germline V gives CDR1 LGHNT, CDR2 FRNRAP. CDR3 sequence (DNA): TGTGCTAGTGTCCCGGGACAGGGGGCTTTCTTT. As protein: CASVPGQGAFF.

This chain connects TRBV18 to TRBJ2-2, with 10 bases identical to TRBD2. After removal of 2 bases from V and 0 bases from J, the junction contained 6 bases not matched to a gene. The CDR3 consists of 18 residues. Germline V lookup: CDR1 KGHSH, CDR2 LQKENI. Here the CDR3 DNA reads TGTGCCAGCTCACCAGGACTAGCGGAGGCCTCGAACACCGGGGAGCTGTTTTTT. Translating it yields CASSPGLAEASNTGELFF.

The chain recombines TRBV7-6 with TRBJ2-4; D is possibly TRBD1 or TRBD2 (5 bases each). Germline V gene sequence: CDR1 SGHVS, CDR2 FNYEAQ. The CDR3 consists of 13 residues. V dropped 0 bases and J dropped 8 bases, with 8 bases sitting between them. The CDR3 protein is CASSLAGEHIQYF. The CDR3 DNA reads as TGTGCCAGCAGCTTAGCGGGGGAGCACATTCAGTACTTC.

The chain recombines TRBV28 with TRBJ1-6, with a tentative D call TRBD1 (6 bases). Germline CDR1 reads MDHEN; CDR2 reads SYDVKM. Trimming shortened V by 10 bases and J by 5 bases, and 18 bases separated the two germline ends. The CDR3 spans 15 residues. The CDR3 region has the DNA TGTGCCATTCTAAGGGGGGGATTCCATAATTCACCCCTCCACTTT. It codes for CAILRGGFHNSPLHF.

This clonotype has a single count. V gene TRBV28 combines with J gene TRBJ2-7, with TRBD2 matching 8 bases. Germline CDR1 and CDR2: MDHEN and SYDVKM. V trimming: 6 bases; J trimming: 7 bases; junction bases outside the gene matches: 14. The CDR3 spans 15 residues. The CDR3 spells CASRTPAGVPREQYF. Written as DNA, the CDR3 is TGTGCCAGCAGAACGCCAGCGGGAGTCCCTAGGGAGCAGTACTTC.

This clonotype was seen ten or more times. The CDR3 reads CASRASGADQETQYF. In DNA form, the CDR3 reads TGTGCCAGTAGAGCTAGCGGCGCGGACCAAGAGACCCAGTACTTC. The chain uses TRBV19 and TRBJ2-5, with 7 bases fitting TRBD2. The trim removed 6 bases at V and 0 bases at J, leaving 7 bases unmatched. This CDR3 has 15 amino acids. CDR1 LNHDA and CDR2 SQIVND come from the germline V gene (reference sequence).

The gene calls are TRBV20-1 and TRBJ2-7; the match to TRBD1 covers 10 bases. V was clipped by 7 bases and J by 5 bases; unmatched bases: 11. CDR1 DFQATT and CDR2 SNEGSKA come from the germline V gene (reference sequence). This CDR3 contains 14 residues. The DNA for the CDR3 is TGCAGTGTCACGACCGGGACAGGGGTGGACGAGCAGTACTTC. Protein sequence: CSVTTGTGVDEQYF.

Many counts were recorded for this clonotype. The rearrangement joins TRBV29-1 to TRBJ1-1; no reliable D call. The V end was cut by 8 bases, the J end by 1 base, with 14 bases between. The length of the CDR3 is 13 residues. Germline CDR1 SQVTM, CDR2 ANQGSEA. This CDR3 is CSPIKSTNTEAFF. CDR3 in DNA: TGCAGCCCCATAAAGAGCACGAACACTGAAGCTTTCTTT. Complete variable domain (other parts from reference TRBV29-1 and TRBJ1-1): SAVISQKPSRDICQRGTSLTIQCQVDSQVTMMFWYRQQPGQSLTLIATANQGSEATYESGFVIDKFPISRPNLTFSTLTVSNMSPEDSSIYLCSPIKSTNTEAFFGQGTRLTVV.

The rearrangement links TRBV28 to TRBJ2-7; 7 bases fit TRBD2. CDR3 length: 14 amino acids. The germline gives CDR1 MDHEN, CDR2 SYDVKM. V was pared by 5 bases and J by 6 bases, with 10 bases of the junction left unmatched. CDR3 residues: CASSLRERRSEQYF. In nucleotides, the CDR3 is TGTGCCAGCAGTCTGCGGGAGAGACGGTCCGAGCAGTACTTC.

This clonotype was counted only a few times. The chain is built from TRBV11-2 and TRBJ2-1; D is uncertain. Trimming took 2 bases from V and 7 from J, leaving 3 bases between them. Germline V gene data show CDR1 as SGHAT and CDR2 as FQNNGV. CDR3 length equals 11 residues. CDR3 nucleotides: TGTGCCAGCAGCTTAACGAATGAGCAGTTCTTC. It codes for CASSLTNEQFF.

This clonotype was seen repeatedly, ten times or more. The V gene is TRBV6-2 or TRBV6-3, the J gene TRBJ2-1; 7 bases are a match to TRBD2. Trimming at V came to 0 bases and at J to 11 bases, leaving 4 bases not matched to a gene. Germline values: CDR1 MNHEY, CDR2 SVGEGT. The CDR3 totals 13 residues. This CDR3 reads CASSYSGEGKQFF. CDR3 coding DNA: TGTGCCAGCAGTTACTCAGGGGAGGGTAAGCAGTTCTTC.

The rearrangement joins TRBV6-6 to TRBJ2-7, with D possibly being TRBD1 (5 bases). Germline-derived CDR1 and CDR2 are MNHNY and SVGAGI (reference sequence). V was cut by 5 bases and J by 3 bases, with 11 bases left in between. The CDR3 extends over 13 amino acids. CDR3 protein: CASSQGPNYEQYF. Written as DNA, the CDR3 is TGTGCCAGCAGTCAGGGCCCGAACTACGAGCAGTACTTC.

This clonotype was seen at least ten times. This sequence joins TRBV7-2 and TRBJ2-5; D not resolved. Germline lookup yields CDR1 SGHTA and CDR2 FQGNSA. The CDR3 runs to 12 residues. The V end was cut by 5 bases, the J end by 2 bases, with 6 bases between. The CDR3 loop is CASSPKQETQYF. Here the CDR3 DNA reads TGTGCCAGCAGCCCCAAACAAGAGACCCAGTACTTC.

This clonotype was picked up many times. J is TRBJ1-1 and V is TRBV7-2, with 9 nucleotides matching TRBD1. The V gene end was trimmed by 5 bases and the J gene end by 0 bases; junction bases not matched to a gene: 4. In germline, CDR1 is SGHTA, CDR2 FQGNSA. This CDR3 has 15 amino acids. CDR3 sequence: CASSPDRGMNTEAFF. In DNA form, the CDR3 reads TGTGCCAGCAGCCCGGACAGGGGCATGAACACTGAAGCTTTCTTT.

The chain uses TRBV11-2 and TRBJ2-3; 14 nucleotides agree with TRBD2. This CDR3 comprises 17 residues. The V gene's germline CDR1 is SGHAT and CDR2 FQNNGV. V was clipped by 7 bases and J by 1 base; unmatched bases: 7. The CDR3 here is CASTAWGLAGGTDTQYF. CDR3 nucleotides: TGTGCCAGCACCGCATGGGGACTAGCGGGGGGCACAGATACGCAGTATTTT.

V usage is TRBV7-2 and J usage is TRBJ2-1; the D gene is possibly TRBD2 (6 bases). Germline CDR1 reads SGHTA; CDR2 reads FQGNSA. The length of the CDR3 is 16 residues. The germline V and J ends were trimmed by 0 bases and 5 bases, with 14 bases remaining between them. The CDR3 region has the DNA TGTGCCAGCAGCTTAGCGGGTCTAGCGAGAAACAATGAGCAGTTCTTC. Its protein product is CASSLAGLARNNEQFF.

The V call is TRBV3-2, the J call TRBJ1-5; the D segment call TRBD1 is taken from the table without a DNA check. TRBV3-2 is flagged as a pseudogene. This CDR3 has 17 residues. The CDR3 protein is CASSPTPSTGRNQPQHF. The CDR3 DNA sequence: TGTGCCAGCAGCCCAACCCCCTCGACAGGTCGTAATCAGCCCCAGCATTTT.

This clonotype was detected many times. V usage is TRBV15 and J usage is TRBJ2-3, with TRBD2 matching over 7 bases. The CDR3 is 17 residues long. J was trimmed by 0 bases and V by 0 bases; bases with no gene match: 6. Germline V gene sequence: CDR1 LNHNV, CDR2 YYDKDF (reference sequence). The CDR3, as DNA: TGTGCCACCAGCAGAGATCATCGAGCGGGAAGCACAGATACGCAGTATTTT. Its protein is CATSRDHRAGSTDTQYF.

The chain couples TRBV29-1 to TRBJ2-5; tentative D call: TRBD1 (5 bases). Between the trimmed V and J ends, which lost 4 bases and 2 bases, there was a span of 17 bases. The CDR3 is 15 amino acids. Germline V gives CDR1 SQVTM, CDR2 ANQGSEA. The CDR3 is CSVGYLGVTQETQYF. In DNA form, the CDR3 reads TGCAGCGTTGGATACTTAGGGGTTACGCAAGAGACCCAGTACTTC.

The J gene is TRBJ2-5, the V gene TRBV11-2; 8 positions match TRBD1. J gave up 4 bases and V 5 bases, and 3 bases lay outside the gene matches. The CDR3 length is 13 residues. The germline gives CDR1 SGHAT, CDR2 FQNNGV. CDR3 in amino acids: CASSPDRGETQYF. DNA for the CDR3: TGTGCCAGCAGCCCAGACAGGGGAGAGACCCAGTACTTC.

There are many counts of this clonotype. The chain carries TRBV6-1 and TRBJ2-7; 9 bases agree with TRBD1. Trimming took 3 bases from V and 5 from J; bases not matched to a gene: 11. Germline CDR1 MNHNS, CDR2 SASEGT. This CDR3 is 16 amino acids long. The CDR3: CASSDGTGKGRNEQYF. The CDR3 DNA sequence: TGTGCCAGCAGTGACGGGACAGGGAAAGGTCGGAACGAGCAGTACTTC.

This clonotype has a count of ten or more. J is TRBJ1-6 and V is TRBV3-1; possibly TRBD1 for D (5 bases). Looked up from germline, CDR1 is LGHDT and CDR2 is YNNKEL (reference sequence). This CDR3 comprises 15 residues. Trimming pared 2 bases from V and 11 bases from J, leaving 16 bases between. The CDR3, as DNA: TGTGCCAGCAGCCAACATCCGGGAAGGGGACCACCCCTCCACTTT. This gives the protein CASSQHPGRGPPLHF. The entire variable domain, with the rest obtained from reference TRBV3-1 and TRBJ1-6, is as follows: DTAVSQTPKYLVTQMGNDKSIKCEQNLGHDTMYWYKQDSKKFLKIMFSYNNKELIINETVPNRFSPKSPDKAHLNLHINSLELGDSAVYFCASSQHPGRGPPLHFGNGTRLTVT.